The T cell receptor (beta chain) described here comes from a study of post-analysis software for immune sequencing data. For the study at large: Clinical courses comprised relapsing-remitting, secondary progressive and progressive-relapsing multiple sclerosis.

Presence of unique molecular identifiers characterized the TCR beta cDNA libraries. Input of roughly 0.9 to 11 million T cells yielded approximately 500,000 cDNA molecules. TCRdb re-called the PCR reads with MiXCR, one entry per CDR3 protein. In the table there are 800,000 to 950,000 distinct CDR3 sequences, approximately 50% of which are singletons. Concerning this clonotype itself: Its antigen is unidentified. The germline gene is not matched at one end of the junction; a read error may be the cause.

Germline V gene sequence: CDR1 SEHNR, CDR2 FQNEAQ (reference sequence). This CDR3 is built from 15 residues. Study-wide findings and caveats: Normalized Chao1 diversity in multiple sclerosis patients fell significantly below that of controls. Compared with controls, patients had more of roughly five TRBV segments, including TRBV5-6, TRBV5-1 and TRBV20-1.

The genes are TRBV7-9 and TRBJ2-1; D gene unclear. Sequencing was done on a sample of blood. This clonotype was sampled from a girl aged 5 to 17 with multiple sclerosis. DNA for the CDR3: TGTGCCAGCAGCTTAGCGGGAATAGCCTATAATGAGCAGTTCTTC. This sequence encodes CASSLAGIAYNEQFF.